The TCR beta chain described here comes from a study of cytomegalovirus exposure and HLA in healthy donors. The CDR3 is made up of 12 amino acids. The germline V gene has CDR1 ENHRY and CDR2 SYGVKD. This clone turned up a few times. Its ends do not fully match the called genes, so a read error is possible. Primers: 60 Vbeta forward and 13 Jbeta reverse. Using immunoSEQ multiplex PCR, the repertoire was profiled, and TCRdb retains in-frame clones only, with some absent. The table shows around 120,000 clones, with 79% occurring only once. This TCR was sampled from a man younger than 30 in good health and CMV-seronegative. The V call is TRBV10-3, the J call TRBJ2-7; 9 bases are a match to TRBD1. What was sequenced was PBMCs. This CDR3 reads CAISDAERDRDF. The CDR3 bases are TGTGCCATCAGTGACGCTGAGCGGGACAGGGACTTC.